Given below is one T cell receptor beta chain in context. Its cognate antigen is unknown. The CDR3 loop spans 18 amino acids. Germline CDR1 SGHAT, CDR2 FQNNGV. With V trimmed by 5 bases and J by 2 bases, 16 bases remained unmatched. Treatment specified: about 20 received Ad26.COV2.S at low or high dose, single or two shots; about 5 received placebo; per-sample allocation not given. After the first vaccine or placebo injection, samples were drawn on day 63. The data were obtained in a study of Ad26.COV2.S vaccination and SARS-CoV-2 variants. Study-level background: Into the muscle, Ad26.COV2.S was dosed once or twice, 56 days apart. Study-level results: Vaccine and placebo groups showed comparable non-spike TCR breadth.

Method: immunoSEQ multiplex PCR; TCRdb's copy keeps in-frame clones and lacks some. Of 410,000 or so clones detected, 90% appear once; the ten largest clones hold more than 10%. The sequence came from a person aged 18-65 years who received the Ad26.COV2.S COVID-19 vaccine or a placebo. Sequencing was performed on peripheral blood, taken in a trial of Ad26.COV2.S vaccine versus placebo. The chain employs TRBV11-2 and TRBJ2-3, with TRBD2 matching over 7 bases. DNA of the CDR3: TGTGCCAGCAGCAAAAGCGGGGCGGGACGCAGGGTCACAGATACGCAGTATTTT. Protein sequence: CASSKSGAGRRVTDTQYF.